The 9 T cell receptor beta chains reported below all come from one sample, sequenced in a study of blood T cells in healthy people across ages. Alongside a J-beta primer mix, a sample-barcoded 5' primer served in a second PCR lasting 7 to 11 cycles. MiXCR, run by TCRdb on the 5' RACE reads, gives a single entry per CDR3 protein. The sample has under 1,000,000 distinct CDR3 sequences; about 36% are singletons. The sample consisted of blood. The receptor source for this set is a man aged 18-30 years in good health.

This clonotype was detected ten times or more. The rearrangement links TRBV12-3 or TRBV12-4 to TRBJ2-3; 9 bases are a match to TRBD2. With 3 bases clipped from V and 5 bases from J, the junction kept 9 bases outside the gene matches. This CDR3 is built from 16 residues. CDR3 in amino acids: CASSLRGGRIEDTQYF. CDR3 nucleotides: TGTGCCAGCAGTTTGCGGGGGGGCCGTATTGAAGATACGCAGTATTTT.

The rearrangement links TRBV12-3 or TRBV12-4 to TRBJ2-4, with D possibly being TRBD1 or TRBD2 (5 bases each). The CDR3 has 12 residues. Trimming removed 10 bases from V and 13 bases from J, with 20 bases in between. CDR3 DNA sequence: TGTGCCACGCCAGGGAGCCTCAATGAGCAGTACTTC. This translates into CATPGSLNEQYF.

Only a few counts were recorded for this clonotype. The chain carries TRBV29-1 and TRBJ2-3; 9 bases are shared with TRBD1. Trimming at V came to 6 bases and at J to 4 bases, leaving 8 bases not matched to a gene. Germline V CDR1 and CDR2: SQVTM, ANQGSEA. CDR3 length: 14 residues. The CDR3 bases are TGCAGCGTCCAGGACAGGGGAAGGGCAGATACGCAGTATTTT. Translating it yields CSVQDRGRADTQYF.

This clonotype was seen repeatedly, ten times or more. Mismatch with germline at one junction end may stem from a read error. This sequence joins TRBV5-1 and TRBJ2-7; D unresolved. Germline CDR1 SGHRS, CDR2 YFSETQ. This CDR3 region has 11 residues. Here the CDR3 DNA reads TGTGCCAGCAGCTTAGGAAGGGAGCAGTACTTC. Protein product: CASSLGREQYF.

This chain joins TRBV27 and TRBJ1-1; tentative D call: TRBD1 (5 bases). This CDR3 spans 13 amino acids. Trimming pared 5 bases from V and 11 bases from J, leaving 18 bases between. CDR1 and CDR2 (germline): MNHEY, SMNVEV (reference sequence). CDR3 loop: CASSLTGPEGAFF. The CDR3 DNA sequence: TGTGCCAGCAGTCTTACAGGTCCAGAGGGCGCTTTCTTT.

This chain joins TRBV10-3 and TRBJ1-1; maybe TRBD1 (5 bases). Germline V gene lookup returns CDR1 ENHRY and CDR2 SYGVKD. The V end was cut by 7 bases, the J end by 4 bases, with 13 bases between. This CDR3 region has 13 residues. CDR3 in amino acids: CAINQGMGTEAFF. The CDR3 DNA reads as TGTGCCATCAATCAGGGTATGGGCACTGAAGCTTTCTTT.

This clonotype appeared a few times. The rearrangement uses TRBV7-2 and TRBJ2-5; no clear D. The CDR3 length is 16 residues. Germline values: CDR1 SGHTA, CDR2 FQGNSA. Between the trimmed V and J ends, which lost 0 bases and 1 base, there was a span of 12 bases. CDR3 protein: CASSLALGRVQETQYF. The CDR3, as DNA: TGTGCCAGCAGCTTAGCCCTCGGCCGGGTCCAAGAGACCCAGTACTTC.

The gene calls are TRBV20-1 and TRBJ1-1, with a weak D call TRBD1 (6 bases). Germline V gene data show CDR1 as DFQATT and CDR2 as SNEGSKA (reference sequence). This CDR3 has 15 amino acids. V was cut by 2 bases and J by 5 bases, with 18 bases left in between. CDR3 amino acids: CSARPTGFRETEAFF. In DNA form, the CDR3 reads TGCAGTGCTAGACCCACAGGGTTTCGTGAGACTGAAGCTTTCTTT.

The chain combines TRBV20-1 with TRBJ1-2; a possible D gene is TRBD1 (5 bases). This CDR3 spans 14 amino acids. Germline CDR1 and CDR2: DFQATT and SNEGSKA (reference sequence). The CDR3 DNA follows: TGCAGCCTTAGCGGGGCGGGAGCTAACTATGGCTACACCTTC. It specifies CSLSGAGANYGYTF.